This is a list of T cell receptor beta chains from one sample in a study of blood T cell repertoires in COVID-19. TCRdb's table, derived via immunoSEQ multiplex PCR, lists solely in-frame clones and lacks some. The profile shows about 170,000 clones, roughly 90% of them singletons. The sequenced sample consisted of PBMCs or T cells enriched from blood (not recorded which). These TCRs come from a human donor with acute COVID-19. The donor label of this sample is uncertain. Each CDR3 is given with its conserved first and last residue. The order of the fields is J gene, clone size, V gene, D gene, CDR3 DNA, CDR3 protein. A D gene is named only where the DNA matches it firmly. Clone size appears in some rows only: once, few, many, or a class for an expanded clone.

TRBJ1-2,NA,TRBV7-2,NA,TGTGCCAGCAGCTTATCTGACGACAGCTCCTATGGCTACACCTTC,CASSLSDDSSYGYTF
TRBJ2-7,NA,TRBV29-1,NA,TGCAGCGTTGCGACGCCAGGAACTCCTACGTGGGAGCAGTACTTC,CSVATPGTPTWEQYF
TRBJ1-5,NA,TRBV30,NA,TGTGCCTGGAGCAGGGGCGAGGGCAATCAGCCCCAGCATTTT,CAWSRGEGNQPQHF
TRBJ2-3,NA,TRBV2,TRBD2,TGTGCCAGCACCCCACTAGCGGGGGGGCCTAATACGCAGTATTTT,CASTPLAGGPNTQYF
TRBJ2-5,NA,TRBV27,TRBD2,TGTGCCAGCAGTTTACTAGCGGGGGAGGAGACCCAGTACTTC,CASSLLAGEETQYF
TRBJ1-1,few,TRBV5-4,NA,TGTGCCAGCAGCTTGCGCAGAGGAAACACTGAAGCTTTCTTT,CASSLRRGNTEAFF
TRBJ2-1,once,TRBV5-4,NA,TGTGCCAGCAGCCGCGGGGTCGGCGGCTCCTACAATGAGCAGTTCTTC,CASSRGVGGSYNEQFF
TRBJ2-2,once,TRBV9,TRBD1,TGTGCCAGCAGCGCAGGCATCCCCTCCGGGACAGGGGGGTTTTCAGTGGCCGGGGAGCTGTTTTTT,CASSAGIPSGTGGFSVAGELFF
TRBJ2-7,NA,TRBV6-5,TRBD1,TGTGCCAGCAGTTACGCGGACAGGGGCCACGAGCAGTACTTC,CASSYADRGHEQYF
TRBJ2-3,NA,TRBV12-5,TRBD2,TGTGCTAGTGGTTTGGTCCGAAGGGGACTAGCCAGCACAGATACGCAGTATTTT,CASGLVRRGLASTDTQYF
TRBJ1-4,once,TRBV19,TRBD1,TGTGCCAGTAGTGAGATCTGGGACAGGTATAATGAAAAACTGTTTTTT,CASSEIWDRYNEKLFF
TRBJ2-3,NA,TRBV7-9,TRBD1,TGTGCCAGCAGCCCCGGGTACAGGGGGCGCGCAAATACGCAGTATTTT,CASSPGYRGRANTQYF
TRBJ2-1,NA,TRBV9,NA,TGTGCCAGCAGCGTAAGTACGGGGGTCTACAATGAGCAGTTCTTC,CASSVSTGVYNEQFF
TRBJ1-4,NA,TRBV5-1,NA,TGCGCCAGCAGCTTCGGGAGTATTAGGGAAAAACTGTTTTTT,CASSFGSIREKLFF
TRBJ1-1,few,TRBV18,NA,TGTGCCAGCTCACCACTGGGGGGCACTGAAGCTTTCTTT,CASSPLGGTEAFF